This TCR beta chain stems from a study of blood T cell repertoires in COVID-19. Across the whole study: Spain, Italy and the United States supplied samples that represented acute and convalescent COVID-19.

V lost 1 base to trimming and J lost 8 bases, with 12 bases between them. Germline CDR1 is SGHRS and CDR2 is YFSETQ. This CDR3 has 13 amino acids. Sequencing was performed with immunoSEQ multiplex PCR; in TCRdb, only in-frame clones are kept and a portion is missing. The repertoire includes 150,000 to 200,000 clones, approximately 86% of them detected once, and roughly 3.4% sits in the top ten. The receptor comes from a man between 65 and 79 years old with acute or convalescent COVID-19. This chain links TRBV5-1 with TRBJ1-2, with D possibly TRBD1 on 6 matching bases. Specimen: peripheral blood. The CDR3 DNA reads as TGCGCCAGCAGCTTGCAGGGGATGGGAGGCTACACCTTC. It encodes CASSLQGMGGYTF.